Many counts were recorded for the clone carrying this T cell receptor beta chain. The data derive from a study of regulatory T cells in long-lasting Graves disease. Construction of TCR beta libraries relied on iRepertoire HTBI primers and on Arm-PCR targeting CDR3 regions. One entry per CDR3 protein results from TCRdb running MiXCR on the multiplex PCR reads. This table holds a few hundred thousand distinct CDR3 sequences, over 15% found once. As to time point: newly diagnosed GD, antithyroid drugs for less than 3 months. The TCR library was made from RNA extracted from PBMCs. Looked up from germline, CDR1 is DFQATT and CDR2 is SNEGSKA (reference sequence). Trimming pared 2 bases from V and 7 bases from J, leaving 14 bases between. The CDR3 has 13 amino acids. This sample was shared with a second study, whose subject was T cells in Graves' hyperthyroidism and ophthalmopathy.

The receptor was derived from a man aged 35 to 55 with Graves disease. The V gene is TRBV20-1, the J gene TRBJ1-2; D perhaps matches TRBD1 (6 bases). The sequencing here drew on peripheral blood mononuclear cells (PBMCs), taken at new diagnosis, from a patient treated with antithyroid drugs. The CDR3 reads CSARNRDTLGYTF. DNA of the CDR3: TGCAGTGCTAGAAACCGGGACACCCTTGGCTACACCTTC.